In its sample, the clone carrying this T cell receptor (beta chain) was seen once. These data belong to a study of blood T cell repertoires in COVID-19. V dropped 2 bases and J dropped 3; count of bases not matched to a gene: 8. Germline V lookup: CDR1 KGHSH, CDR2 LQKENI. This CDR3 contains 17 residues. The protocol was immunoSEQ multiplex PCR, while the TCRdb copy is restricted to in-frame clones and leaves out a portion. The table lists fewer than 300,000 clones, 85% to 90% of them singletons. Material: peripheral blood. The gene calls are TRBV18 and TRBJ2-3; 10 bases match TRBD2. This sequence was found in a man aged 45-65 years with COVID-19, enrolled during active disease. CDR3 sequence: CASSPGSGGARTDTQYF. CDR3 sequence (DNA): TGTGCCAGCTCACCAGGCAGCGGGGGGGCCAGGACAGATACGCAGTATTTT.